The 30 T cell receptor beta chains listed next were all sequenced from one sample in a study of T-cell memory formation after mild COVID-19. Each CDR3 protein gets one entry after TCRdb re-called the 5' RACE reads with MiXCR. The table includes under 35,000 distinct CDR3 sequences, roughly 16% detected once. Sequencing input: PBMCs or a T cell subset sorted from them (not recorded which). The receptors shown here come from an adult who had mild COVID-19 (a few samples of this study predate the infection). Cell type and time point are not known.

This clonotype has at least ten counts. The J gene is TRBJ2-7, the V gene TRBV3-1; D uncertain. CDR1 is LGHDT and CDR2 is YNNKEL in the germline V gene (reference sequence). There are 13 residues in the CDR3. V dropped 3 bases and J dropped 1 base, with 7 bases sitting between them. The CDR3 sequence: CASSQTQSYEQYF. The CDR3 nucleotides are TGTGCCAGCAGCCAGACCCAGTCCTACGAGCAGTACTTC.

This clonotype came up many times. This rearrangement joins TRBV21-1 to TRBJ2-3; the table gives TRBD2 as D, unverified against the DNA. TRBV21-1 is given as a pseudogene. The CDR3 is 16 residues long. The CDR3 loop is CASGQLAGGPRDTQYF. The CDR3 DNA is TGTGCCAGCGGCCAACTAGCGGGAGGGCCTCGGGATACGCAGTATTTT.

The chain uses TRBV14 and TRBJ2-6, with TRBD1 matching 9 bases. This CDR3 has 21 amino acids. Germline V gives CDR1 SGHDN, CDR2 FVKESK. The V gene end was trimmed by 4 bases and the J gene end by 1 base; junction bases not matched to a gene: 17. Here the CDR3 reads CASSPTRGGRDRASGANVLTF. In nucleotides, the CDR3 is TGTGCCAGCAGCCCGACAAGGGGTGGCAGGGACAGGGCTTCTGGGGCCAACGTCCTGACTTTC.

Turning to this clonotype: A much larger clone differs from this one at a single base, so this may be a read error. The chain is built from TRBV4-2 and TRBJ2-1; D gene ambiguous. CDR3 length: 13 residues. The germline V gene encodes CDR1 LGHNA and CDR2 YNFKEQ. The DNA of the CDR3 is TGTGCCAGCAGCCAAGATGGGTCCGATCTGCAGTTATTC. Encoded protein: CASSQDGSDLQLF.

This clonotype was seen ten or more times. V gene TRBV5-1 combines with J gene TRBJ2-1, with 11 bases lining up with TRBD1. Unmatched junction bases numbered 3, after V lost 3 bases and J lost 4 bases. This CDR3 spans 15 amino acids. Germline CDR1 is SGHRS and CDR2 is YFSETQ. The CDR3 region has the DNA TGCGCCAGCAGCTCCGGGACAGGGGGTTACAATGAGCAGTTCTTC. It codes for CASSSGTGGYNEQFF.

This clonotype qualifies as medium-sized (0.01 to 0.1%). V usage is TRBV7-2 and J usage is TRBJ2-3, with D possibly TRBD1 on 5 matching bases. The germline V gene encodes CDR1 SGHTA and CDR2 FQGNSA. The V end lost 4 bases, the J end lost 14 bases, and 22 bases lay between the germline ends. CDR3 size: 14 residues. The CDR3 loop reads CASSYQGPLASGYF. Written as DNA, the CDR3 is TGTGCCAGCAGCTATCAGGGCCCCCTCGCCAGTGGGTATTTT.

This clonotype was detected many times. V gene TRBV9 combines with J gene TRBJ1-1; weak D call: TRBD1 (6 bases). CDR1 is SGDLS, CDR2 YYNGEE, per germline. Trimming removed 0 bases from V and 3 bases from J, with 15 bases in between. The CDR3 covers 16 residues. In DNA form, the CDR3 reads TGTGCCAGCAGCGTAGTGGGGGCGGGTTTGGACACTGAAGCTTTCTTT. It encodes CASSVVGAGLDTEAFF.

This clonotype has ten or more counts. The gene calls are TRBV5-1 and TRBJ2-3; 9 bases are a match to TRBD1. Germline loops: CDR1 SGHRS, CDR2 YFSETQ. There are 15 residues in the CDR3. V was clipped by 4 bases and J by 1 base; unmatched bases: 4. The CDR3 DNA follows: TGCGCCAGCAGCCAGGGACAGGGCCGCACAGATACGCAGTATTTT. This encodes CASSQGQGRTDTQYF. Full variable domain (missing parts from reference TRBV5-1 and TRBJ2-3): KAGVTQTPRYLIKTRGQQVTLSCSPISGHRSVSWYQQTPGQGLQFLFEYFSETQRNKGNFPGRFSGRQFSNSRSEMNVSTLELGDSALYLCASSQGQGRTDTQYFGPGTRLTVL.

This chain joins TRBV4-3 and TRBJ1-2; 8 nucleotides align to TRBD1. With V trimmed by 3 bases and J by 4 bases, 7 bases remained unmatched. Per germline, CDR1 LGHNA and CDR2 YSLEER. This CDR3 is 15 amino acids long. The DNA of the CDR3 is TGCGCCAGCAGCCATGGGACAGGCCTCGGCTATGGCTACACCTTC. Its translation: CASSHGTGLGYGYTF.

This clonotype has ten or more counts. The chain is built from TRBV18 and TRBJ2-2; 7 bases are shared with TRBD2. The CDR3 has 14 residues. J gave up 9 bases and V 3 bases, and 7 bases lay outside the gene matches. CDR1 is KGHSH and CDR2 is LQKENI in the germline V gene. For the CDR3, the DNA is TGTGCCAGCTCACCGGGACCGGGAGGAAGGGAGCTGTTTTTT. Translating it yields CASSPGPGGRELFF.

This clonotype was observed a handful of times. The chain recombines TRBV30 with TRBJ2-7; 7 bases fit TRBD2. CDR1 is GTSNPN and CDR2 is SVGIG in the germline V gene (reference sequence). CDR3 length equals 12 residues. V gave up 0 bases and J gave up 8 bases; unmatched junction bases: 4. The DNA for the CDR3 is TGTGCCTGGAGTGTATTCGGGAGGCAGCAGTACTTC. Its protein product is CAWSVFGRQQYF.

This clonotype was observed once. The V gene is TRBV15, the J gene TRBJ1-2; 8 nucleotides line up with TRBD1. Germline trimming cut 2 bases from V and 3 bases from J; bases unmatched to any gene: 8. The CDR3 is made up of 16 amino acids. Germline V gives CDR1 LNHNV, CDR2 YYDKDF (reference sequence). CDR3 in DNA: TGTGCCACCAGCAGAACATTGGACAGGGAGGACTATGGCTACACCTTC. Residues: CATSRTLDREDYGYTF.

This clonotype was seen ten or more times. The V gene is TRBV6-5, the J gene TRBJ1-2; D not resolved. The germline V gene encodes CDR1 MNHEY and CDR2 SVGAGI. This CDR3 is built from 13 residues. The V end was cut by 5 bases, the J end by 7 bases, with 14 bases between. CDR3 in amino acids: CASSESRSGGYTF. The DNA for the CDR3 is TGTGCCAGCAGTGAGAGTAGGTCGGGTGGCTACACCTTC.

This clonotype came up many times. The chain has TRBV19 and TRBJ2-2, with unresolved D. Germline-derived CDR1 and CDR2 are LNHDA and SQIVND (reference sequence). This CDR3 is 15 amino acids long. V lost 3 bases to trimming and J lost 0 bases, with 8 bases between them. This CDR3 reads CASSIKTANTGELFF. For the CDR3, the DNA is TGTGCCAGTAGTATCAAAACAGCGAACACCGGGGAGCTGTTTTTT.

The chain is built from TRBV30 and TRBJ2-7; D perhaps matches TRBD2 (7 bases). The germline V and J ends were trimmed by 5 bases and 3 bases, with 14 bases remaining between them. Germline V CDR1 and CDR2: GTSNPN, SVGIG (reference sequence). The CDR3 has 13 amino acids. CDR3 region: CAWAGRGGYEQYF. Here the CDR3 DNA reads TGTGCCTGGGCGGGGAGGGGGGGCTACGAGCAGTACTTC.

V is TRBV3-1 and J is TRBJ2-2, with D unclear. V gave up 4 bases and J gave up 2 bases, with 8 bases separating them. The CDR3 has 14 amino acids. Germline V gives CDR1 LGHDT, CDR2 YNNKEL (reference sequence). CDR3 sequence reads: CASSPNTNTGELFF. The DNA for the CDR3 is TGTGCCAGCAGCCCTAACACCAACACCGGGGAGCTGTTTTTT.

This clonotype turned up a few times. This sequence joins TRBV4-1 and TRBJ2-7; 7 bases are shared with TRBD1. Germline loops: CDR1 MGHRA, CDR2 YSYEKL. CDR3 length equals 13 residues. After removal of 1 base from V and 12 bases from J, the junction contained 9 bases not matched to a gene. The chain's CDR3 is CASSQVSIDRVYF. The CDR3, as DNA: TGCGCCAGCAGCCAAGTATCTATCGACAGGGTGTACTTC.

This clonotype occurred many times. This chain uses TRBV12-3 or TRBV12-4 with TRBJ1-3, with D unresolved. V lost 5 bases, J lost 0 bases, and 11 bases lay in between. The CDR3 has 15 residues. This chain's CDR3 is CASSPTTVSGNTIYF. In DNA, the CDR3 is TGTGCCAGCAGTCCCACGACGGTCTCTGGAAACACCATATATTTT.

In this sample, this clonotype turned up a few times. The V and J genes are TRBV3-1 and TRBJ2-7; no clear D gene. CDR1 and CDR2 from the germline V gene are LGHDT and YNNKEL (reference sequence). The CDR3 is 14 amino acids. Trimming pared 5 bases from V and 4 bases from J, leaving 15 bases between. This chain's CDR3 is CASSDGSTRYEQYF. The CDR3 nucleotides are TGTGCCAGCAGCGACGGGTCCACTCGTTACGAGCAGTACTTC.

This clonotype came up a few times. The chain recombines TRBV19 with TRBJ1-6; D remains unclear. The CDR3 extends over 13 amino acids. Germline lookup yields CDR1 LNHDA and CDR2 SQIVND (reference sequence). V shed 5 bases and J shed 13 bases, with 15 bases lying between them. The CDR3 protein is CASSDWGGGPLHF. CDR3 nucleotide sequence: TGTGCCAGTAGTGACTGGGGTGGAGGGCCCCTCCACTTT. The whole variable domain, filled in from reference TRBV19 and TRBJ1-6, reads DGGITQSPKYLFRKEGQNVTLSCEQNLNHDAMYWYRQDPGQGLRLIYYSQIVNDFQKGDIAEGYSVSREKKESFPLTVTSAQKNPTAFYLCASSDWGGGPLHFGNGTRLTVT.

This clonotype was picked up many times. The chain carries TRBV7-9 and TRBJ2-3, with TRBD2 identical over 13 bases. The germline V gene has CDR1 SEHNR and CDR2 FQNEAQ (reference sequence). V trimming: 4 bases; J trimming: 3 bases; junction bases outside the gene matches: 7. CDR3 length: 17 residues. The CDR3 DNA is TGTGCCAGCAGCTCGACTAGCGGGAGGCGGTCTACAGATACGCAGTATTTT. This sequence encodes CASSSTSGRRSTDTQYF.

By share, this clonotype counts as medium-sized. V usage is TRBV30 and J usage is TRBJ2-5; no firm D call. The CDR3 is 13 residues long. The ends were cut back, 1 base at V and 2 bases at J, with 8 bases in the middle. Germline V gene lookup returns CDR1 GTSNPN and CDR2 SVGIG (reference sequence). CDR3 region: CAWSGGPQETQYF. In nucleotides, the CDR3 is TGTGCCTGGAGTGGTGGACCACAAGAGACCCAGTACTTC.

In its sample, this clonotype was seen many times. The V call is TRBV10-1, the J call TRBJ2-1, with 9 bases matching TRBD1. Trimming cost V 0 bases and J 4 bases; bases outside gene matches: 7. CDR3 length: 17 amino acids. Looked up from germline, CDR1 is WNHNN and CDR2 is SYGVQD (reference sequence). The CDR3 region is CASSESQGTGQYNEQFF. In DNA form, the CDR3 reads TGCGCCAGCAGTGAGTCGCAGGGGACAGGGCAGTACAATGAGCAGTTCTTC.

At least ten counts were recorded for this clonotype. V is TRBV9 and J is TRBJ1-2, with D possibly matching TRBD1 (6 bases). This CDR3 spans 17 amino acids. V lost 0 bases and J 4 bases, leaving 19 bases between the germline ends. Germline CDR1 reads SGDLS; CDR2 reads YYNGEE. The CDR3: CASSVDVTGQRSYGYTF. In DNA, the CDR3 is TGTGCCAGCAGCGTAGATGTAACAGGACAGCGAAGCTATGGCTACACCTTC. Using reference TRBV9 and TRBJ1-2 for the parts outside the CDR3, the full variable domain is DSGVTQTPKHLITATGQRVTLRCSPRSGDLSVYWYQQSLDQGLQFLIQYYNGEERAKGNILERFSAQQFPDLHSELNLSSLELGDSALYFCASSVDVTGQRSYGYTFGSGTRLTVV.

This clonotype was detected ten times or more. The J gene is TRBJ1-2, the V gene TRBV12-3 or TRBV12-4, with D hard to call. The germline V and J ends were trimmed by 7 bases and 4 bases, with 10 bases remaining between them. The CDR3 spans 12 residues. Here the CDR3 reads CASTADGYGYTF. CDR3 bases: TGTGCCAGCACCGCGGATGGCTATGGCTACACCTTC.

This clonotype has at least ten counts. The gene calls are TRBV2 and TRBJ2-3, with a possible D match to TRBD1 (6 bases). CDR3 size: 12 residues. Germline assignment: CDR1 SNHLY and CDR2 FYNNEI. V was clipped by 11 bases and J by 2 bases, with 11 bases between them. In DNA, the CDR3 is TGTGCCCAAAGGGGGTTCACAGATACGCAGTATTTT. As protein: CAQRGFTDTQYF.

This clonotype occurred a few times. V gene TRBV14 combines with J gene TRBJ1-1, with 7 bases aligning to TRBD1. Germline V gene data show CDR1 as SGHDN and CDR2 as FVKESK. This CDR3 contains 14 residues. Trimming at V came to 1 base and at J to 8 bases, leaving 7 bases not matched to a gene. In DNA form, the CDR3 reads TGTGCCAGCAGCCAAGCAGGGGGGCCCTGGGAAGCTTTCTTT. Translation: CASSQAGGPWEAFF.

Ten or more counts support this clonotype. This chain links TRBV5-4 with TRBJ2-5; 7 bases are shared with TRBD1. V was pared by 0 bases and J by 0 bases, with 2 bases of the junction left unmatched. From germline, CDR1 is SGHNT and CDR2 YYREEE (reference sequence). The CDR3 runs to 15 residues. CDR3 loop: CASSLGGQDQETQYF. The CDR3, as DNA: TGTGCCAGCAGCTTGGGAGGACAGGACCAAGAGACCCAGTACTTC.

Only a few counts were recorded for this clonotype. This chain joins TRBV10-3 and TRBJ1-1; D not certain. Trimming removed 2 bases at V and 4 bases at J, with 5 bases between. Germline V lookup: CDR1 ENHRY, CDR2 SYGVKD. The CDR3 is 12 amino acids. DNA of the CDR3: TGTGCCATCAGTGAGGTGGGCACTGAAGCTTTCTTT. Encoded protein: CAISEVGTEAFF.

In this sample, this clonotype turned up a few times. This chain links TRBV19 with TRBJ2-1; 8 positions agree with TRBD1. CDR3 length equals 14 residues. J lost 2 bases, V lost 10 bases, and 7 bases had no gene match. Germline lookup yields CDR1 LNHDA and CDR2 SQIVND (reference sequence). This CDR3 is CATAGQATYNEQFF. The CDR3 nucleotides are TGTGCCACCGCGGGACAGGCGACCTACAATGAGCAGTTCTTC.